The source of this TCR beta chain is a study of OX40 agonist ivuxolimab in advanced cancers. Study-wide context: All patients had ivuxolimab intravenously every 2 weeks at 0.01 to 10 mg/kg.

Findings of the study overall: Fewer expanded clones were found on average in CD4+ than in CD8+ T cells. Among the lowest peripheral clonal expansion occurred in 0.1-3.0 mg/kg partial responders.

On this clone itself: Its cognate antigen is unknown.

CDR1 is LNHDA and CDR2 is SQIVND in the germline V gene (reference sequence). The V end lost 8 bases, the J end lost 7 bases, and 26 bases lay between the germline ends. The CDR3 has 16 residues. TCRdb's copy holds only in-frame clones and misses some; the assay was immunoSEQ multiplex PCR. The profile covers approximately 45,000 clones, with 88% appearing a single time and roughly 18% taken by the ten largest. Prior autoimmune disease or systemic immunosuppression barred patients. This receptor was identified in an adult with an advanced solid tumor such as melanoma, head and neck, liver or kidney cancer. This chain uses TRBV19 with TRBJ2-5; D possibly matches TRBD1 or TRBD2 (6 bases each). The sequences come from CD4+ or CD8+ T cells sorted from blood, collected in a trial of the OX40 agonist ivuxolimab. CDR3 loop: CASSPSRGLPAVTQYF. As DNA, the CDR3 is TGTGCCAGTTCCCCGAGTCGGGGGCTCCCTGCTGTGACCCAGTACTTC.